This T cell receptor beta chain is from a study of blood T cell repertoires in COVID-19. V gave up 0 bases and J gave up 10 bases; unmatched junction bases: 7. Germline V gives CDR1 WSHSY, CDR2 SAAADI. The CDR3 extends over 17 amino acids. Original data processing: Reference gene primer amplification yielded estimated nucleated cell counts. Some clones are missing from TCRdb's copy, which holds only in-frame ones; the method was immunoSEQ multiplex PCR. V, J and clone size were drawn from that table, and D and trimming were deduced from the DNA. In the table there are under 350,000 clones, 65% to 90% of which are singletons.

The TCR was taken from a human donor in a cohort sampled during active COVID-19. The chain links TRBV10-2 to TRBJ1-6; 12 positions match TRBD1. Sequencing was carried out using peripheral blood. The DNA of the CDR3 is TGCGCCAGCAGTGAGTCGGGGGACAGGGGGCTGGAGTCACCCCTCCACTTT. Encoded protein: CASSESGDRGLESPLHF.